This T cell receptor beta chain was documented in a study of CXCR3-negative and CXCR3-positive naive CD8 T cells. Across the whole study: Overall TRB read output was 110 million to 150 million, and each library contained about 1.5 +/- 0.3 million reads. Whole-study findings and limits: Sequencing showed both naive subsets with comparably high diversity, and memory CD8+ cells much lower. Naive cells positive for CXCR3 carried more hydrophobic TRB CDR3s than CXCR3-negative ones.

The length of the CDR3 is 16 residues. In germline, CDR1 is SGHDN, CDR2 FVKESK. As regards this clonotype: Antigen: not known.

Phenotypically, naive CD8+ T cells corresponded to CD45RO-CCR7+CD27+CD95-. The method, 5' RACE with UMI labels, was used to prepare the TRB cDNA libraries. TCRdb re-analyzed the 5' RACE reads; it lists each CDR3 protein once, without DNA. The sample's table shows approximately 140,000 distinct CDR3 sequences. Sequenced material: naive CXCR3+ CD8+ T cells from blood. Subset specified: CD45RO-CCR7+CD27+CD95- naive CD8+ T cells expressing CXCR3 (TNR3+). This receptor was identified in a human donor in good health. Some clones in this sample may be carry-over from other donors' samples. This chain uses TRBV14 with TRBJ2-2; the TCRdb call, TRBD1, lacks DNA for checking. CDR3 region: CASSPWGAWGTGELFF.